Listed below are T cell receptor beta chains from one sample, sequenced in a study of CD4+ T cells in melanoma. Assay: immunoSEQ multiplex PCR; the TCRdb copy retains only in-frame clones and omits some. The data hold tens of thousands of clones, with about 70% observed a single time. Sequenced sample: tumor tissue. Every receptor here comes from a human donor with melanoma. CDR3s include the opening cysteine and the closing phenylalanine or tryptophan. D genes are given only for firm matches. Some rows have no size entry. The others give once, few or many, or a class for an expanded clone.

d_gene	j_gene	abundance	v_gene	CDR3nt	CDR3aa
TRBD1	TRBJ1-5	-	TRBV10-2	TGCGCCAGCAGGCAGGGGGATCAGCCCCAGCATTTT	CASRQGDQPQHF
-	TRBJ2-1	-	TRBV4-2	TGTGCCAGCAGCAACGGCAATGAGCAGTTCTTC	CASSNGNEQFF
-	TRBJ2-3	-	TRBV30	TGTGCCTGGAGTGTAATAGGGGGGACAGATACGCAGTATTTT	CAWSVIGGTDTQYF
-	TRBJ1-5	-	TRBV18	TGTGCCAGCTCACCAACGGAGTATAGTCAGCCCCAGCATTTT	CASSPTEYSQPQHF
TRBD2	TRBJ2-3	-	TRBV7-9	TGTGCCAGCAGCTTACCGGGAAGCGGGGGGAACACAGATACGCAGTATTTT	CASSLPGSGGNTDTQYF
-	TRBJ2-7	-	TRBV7-2	TGTGCCAGCAGCTTAGCAGGGGTAGCCCCCTACGAGCAGTACTTC	CASSLAGVAPYEQYF
TRBD2	TRBJ2-3	medium-sized	TRBV13	TGTGCCAGCAGTCCTAGACTAGCGGGGAAAAGCACAGATACGCAGTATTTT	CASSPRLAGKSTDTQYF
TRBD1	TRBJ1-1	-	TRBV11-2	TGTGCCAGCAGGCTCGTGACAGGGGGCCATACTGAAGCTTTCTTT	CASRLVTGGHTEAFF
-	TRBJ2-5	-	TRBV11-2	TGTGCCAGCAGCCCGATCGGGGGAACGAAGACCCAGTACTTC	CASSPIGGTKTQYF
TRBD1	TRBJ1-2	-	TRBV15	TGTGCCACCAGCAGAGATAGGACAGGGGACCGTCGGTATGGCTACACCTTC	CATSRDRTGDRRYGYTF
-	TRBJ1-6	-	TRBV7-9	TGTGCCAGCAGCTTAGCAGGGGGGGGTTCACCCCTCCACTTT	CASSLAGGGSPLHF
-	TRBJ1-1	few	TRBV15	TGTGCCACCAGCAGTTCTAGGGGGGGTACTGAAGCTTTCTTT	CATSSSRGGTEAFF
-	TRBJ1-1	many	TRBV9	TGTGCCAGCAGCGGTGCGGTCTCCCCGAACACTGAAGCTTTCTTT	CASSGAVSPNTEAFF
TRBD1	TRBJ1-3	-	TRBV9	TGTGCCAGCAGCGCCGGAGGGGGCACTGGAAACACCATATATTTT	CASSAGGGTGNTIYF
-	TRBJ2-1	many	TRBV7-9	TGTGCCAGCAGGGGGAGGGGGTTAGGAAATGAGCAGTTCTTC	CASRGRGLGNEQFF
-	TRBJ1-5	-	TRBV19	TGTGCCAGTAGGCGGGGGGGGAGGGTCGATCAGCCCCAGCATTTT	CASRRGGRVDQPQHF
-	TRBJ1-4	many	TRBV4-1	TGCGCCAGCAGCCAAACTAATGAAAAACTGTTTTTT	CASSQTNEKLFF
-	TRBJ2-7	-	TRBV5-5	TGTGCCAGCAGCTTTTTGTCGGCAGGGGCCTACGAGCAGTACTTC	CASSFLSAGAYEQYF
TRBD2	TRBJ2-1	-	TRBV7-3	TGTGCCAGCAGCAAGAATCAGCGGGGGGGGACAGTTGAGCAGTTCTTC	CASSKNQRGGTVEQFF
TRBD2	TRBJ2-3	few	TRBV5-6	TGTGCCAGCAGCTTGCTAGCGGGGGGAAACACAGATACGCAGTATTTT	CASSLLAGGNTDTQYF
TRBD1	TRBJ2-7	-	TRBV4-1	TGCGCCAGCAGCCAAGAGCAGACAGGGCAGTCCTACGAGCAGTACTTC	CASSQEQTGQSYEQYF
-	TRBJ1-1	-	TRBV25-1	TGTGCCAGCAGTCGAGGACTTAACACTGAAGCTTTCTTT	CASSRGLNTEAFF
-	TRBJ2-1	-	TRBV2	TGTGCCAGCAGTTGGGCAGTTGTGGGGAATGAGCAGTTCTTC	CASSWAVVGNEQFF